Detailed here is one T cell receptor beta chain. This sample is part of a study of blood T cell repertoires in COVID-19. TCRdb keeps only in-frame clones here, not all; method: immunoSEQ multiplex PCR. Of hundreds of thousands of clones in the sample, around 89% are singletons; the top ten hold over 3.5%. The clonotype comes from a woman in her late teens or twenties with acute COVID-19. Sequenced sample: PBMCs or T cells enriched from blood (not recorded which).

CDR3 DNA: TGTGCCACTTCGGAGACCGACTATGGCTACACCTTC. This translates into CATSETDYGYTF. The chain employs TRBV24-1 and TRBJ1-2, with D unclear. The V gene's germline CDR1 is KGHDR and CDR2 SFDVKD. The CDR3 has 12 residues. The V gene lost 10 bases and the J gene lost 3 bases, with 11 bases spanning the gap.